This T cell receptor (beta chain) appears in the sequencing data of a study of shared clonotypes between healthy human individuals. As regards this clone: Its antigen is still unknown.

There are 15 residues in the CDR3. CDR1 is KGHSH and CDR2 is LQKENI in the germline V gene. The germline V and J ends were trimmed by 3 bases and 0 bases, with 11 bases remaining between them. Donation came from healthy HIV-negative adults that had no recent acute infections or vaccinations. Study-wide results and limits: Having only a few donors restricted how much genetic and exposure-history diversity was captured. Compared with memory subsets, naive subsets generally had larger estimated richness.

Execution of the assay was at deep level. Assay used: immunoSEQ multiplex PCR; TCRdb lists only in-frame clones, some missing. The table has 2 million to 3 million clones, 90% to 95% seen once. The gene calls are TRBV18 and TRBJ1-1; D gene ambiguous. The specimen sequenced was naive CD4+ T cells from PBMCs. Subset specified: CD45RA+ positively selected. The source of this sequence is a man aged 18-30 years in good health. Some clones in this sample may be carry-over from other donors' samples. This CDR3 is CASSPLGGLNTEAFF. The CDR3, as DNA: TGTGCCAGCTCACCCCTGGGAGGCCTGAACACTGAAGCTTTCTTT.